This T cell receptor beta chain originates from a study of post-analysis software for immune sequencing data. The CDR3 has 17 amino acids. Germline-derived CDR1 and CDR2 are SGHTA and FQGNSA. The trim removed 0 bases at V and 3 bases at J, leaving 8 bases unmatched. This clonotype was picked up one time. The target antigen is unknown. Findings and caveats of the study: Several TRBV segments occurring more often in patients than controls included TRBV5-6, TRBV5-1 and TRBV20-1.

The library was made from cDNA and included unique molecular identifiers. From roughly 1 to 10 million T cells, roughly 0.5 million cDNA molecules were obtained. TCRdb ran MiXCR on the PCR reads and lists one entry per CDR3 protein. The table includes 700,000 to 900,000 distinct CDR3 sequences, under 60% detected once. Sequencing was done on a sample of blood. The TCR was taken from a girl aged 10-17 years with multiple sclerosis. The chain recombines TRBV7-2 with TRBJ2-7, with 10 bases matching TRBD2. CDR3 protein: CASSLAISGRAFYEQYF. The CDR3 DNA follows: TGTGCCAGCAGCTTAGCGATCAGCGGGAGGGCCTTCTACGAGCAGTACTTC.